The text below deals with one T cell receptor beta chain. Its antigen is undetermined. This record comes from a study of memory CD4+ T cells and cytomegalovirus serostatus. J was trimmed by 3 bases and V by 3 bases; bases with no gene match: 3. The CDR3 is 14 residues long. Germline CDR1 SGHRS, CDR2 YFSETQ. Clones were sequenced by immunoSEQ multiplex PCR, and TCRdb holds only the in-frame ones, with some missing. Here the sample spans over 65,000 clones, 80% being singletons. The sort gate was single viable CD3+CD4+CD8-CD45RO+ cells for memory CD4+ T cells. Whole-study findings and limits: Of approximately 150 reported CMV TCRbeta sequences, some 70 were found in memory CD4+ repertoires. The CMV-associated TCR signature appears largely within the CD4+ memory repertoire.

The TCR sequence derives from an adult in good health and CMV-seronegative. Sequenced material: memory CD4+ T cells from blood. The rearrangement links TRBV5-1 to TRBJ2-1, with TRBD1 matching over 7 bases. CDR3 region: CASSSGQDYNEQFF. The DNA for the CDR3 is TGCGCCAGCAGCTCCGGACAGGACTACAATGAGCAGTTCTTC.